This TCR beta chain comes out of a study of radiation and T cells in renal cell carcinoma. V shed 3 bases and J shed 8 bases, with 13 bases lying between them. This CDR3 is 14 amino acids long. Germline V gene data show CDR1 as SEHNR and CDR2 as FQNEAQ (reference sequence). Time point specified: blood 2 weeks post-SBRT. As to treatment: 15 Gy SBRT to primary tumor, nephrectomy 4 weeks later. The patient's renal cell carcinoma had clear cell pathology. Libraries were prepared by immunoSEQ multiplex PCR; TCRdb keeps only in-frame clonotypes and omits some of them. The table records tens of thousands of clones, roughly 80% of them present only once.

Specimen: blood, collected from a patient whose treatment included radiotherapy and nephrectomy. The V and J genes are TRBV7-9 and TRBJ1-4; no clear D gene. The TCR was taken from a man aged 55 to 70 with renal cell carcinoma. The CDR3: CASSLALDGEKLFF. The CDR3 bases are TGTGCCAGCAGCTTGGCTCTAGACGGAGAAAAACTGTTTTTT.